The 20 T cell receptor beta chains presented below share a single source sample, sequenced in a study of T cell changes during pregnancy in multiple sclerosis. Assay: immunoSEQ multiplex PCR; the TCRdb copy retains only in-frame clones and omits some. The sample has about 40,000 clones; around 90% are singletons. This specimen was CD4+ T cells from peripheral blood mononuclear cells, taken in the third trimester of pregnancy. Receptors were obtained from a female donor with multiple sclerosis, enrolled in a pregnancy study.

CDR3 sequence reads: CASRGLGYYNEQFF. The CDR3 DNA is TGTGCCAGCCGAGGACTGGGCTACTACAATGAGCAGTTCTTC. The V gene is TRBV25-1, the J gene TRBJ2-1; D is possibly TRBD2 (5 bases). The CDR3 runs 14 residues. V lost 8 bases and J lost 3, with 14 bases in between. Germline assignment: CDR1 MGHDK and CDR2 SYGVNS.

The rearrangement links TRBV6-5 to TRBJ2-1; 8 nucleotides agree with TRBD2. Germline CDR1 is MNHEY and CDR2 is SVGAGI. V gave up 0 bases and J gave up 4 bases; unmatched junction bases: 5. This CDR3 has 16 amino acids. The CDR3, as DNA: TGTGCCAGCAGTTACTCTTGGGCTAGCGGGTACAATGAGCAGTTCTTC. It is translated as CASSYSWASGYNEQFF.

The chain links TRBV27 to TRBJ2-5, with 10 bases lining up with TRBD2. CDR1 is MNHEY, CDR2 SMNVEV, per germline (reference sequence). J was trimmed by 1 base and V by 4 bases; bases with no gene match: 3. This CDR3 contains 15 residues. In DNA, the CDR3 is TGTGCCAGCAGTTCAAGGACTAGCGGCCAAGAGACCCAGTACTTC. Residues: CASSSRTSGQETQYF.

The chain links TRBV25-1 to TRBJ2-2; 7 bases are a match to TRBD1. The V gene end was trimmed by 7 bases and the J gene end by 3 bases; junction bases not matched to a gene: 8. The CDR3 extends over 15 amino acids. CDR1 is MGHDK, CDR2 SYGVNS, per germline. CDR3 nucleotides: TGTGCCAGCACTCGGGACAGCCTATACACCGGGGAGCTGTTTTTT. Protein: CASTRDSLYTGELFF.

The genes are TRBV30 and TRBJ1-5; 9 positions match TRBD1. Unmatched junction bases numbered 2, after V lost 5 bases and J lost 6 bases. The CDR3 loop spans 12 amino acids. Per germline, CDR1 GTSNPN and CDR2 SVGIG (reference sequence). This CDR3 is CAWGQGSQPQHF. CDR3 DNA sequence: TGTGCCTGGGGACAGGGGAGTCAGCCCCAGCATTTT.

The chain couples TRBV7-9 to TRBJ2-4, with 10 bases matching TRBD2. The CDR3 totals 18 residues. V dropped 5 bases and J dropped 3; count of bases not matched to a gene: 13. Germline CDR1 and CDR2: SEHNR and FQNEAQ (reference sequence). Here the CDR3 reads CASSLGTSVVGGKNIQYF. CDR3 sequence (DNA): TGTGCCAGCAGCCTAGGGACTAGCGTAGTGGGGGGCAAAAACATTCAGTACTTC. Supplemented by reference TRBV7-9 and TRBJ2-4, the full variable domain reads DTGVSQNPRHKITKRGQNVTFRCDPISEHNRLYWYRQTLGQGPEFLTYFQNEAQLEKSRLLSDRFSAERPKGSFSTLEIQRTEQGDSAMYLCASSLGTSVVGGKNIQYFGAGTRLSVL.

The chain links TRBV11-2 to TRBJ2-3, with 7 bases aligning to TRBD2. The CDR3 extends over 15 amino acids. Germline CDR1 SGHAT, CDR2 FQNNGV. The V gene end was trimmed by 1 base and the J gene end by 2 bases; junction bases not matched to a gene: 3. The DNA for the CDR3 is TGTGCCAGCAGCTTAGTAGCGGGTCCCACAGATACGCAGTATTTT. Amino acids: CASSLVAGPTDTQYF.

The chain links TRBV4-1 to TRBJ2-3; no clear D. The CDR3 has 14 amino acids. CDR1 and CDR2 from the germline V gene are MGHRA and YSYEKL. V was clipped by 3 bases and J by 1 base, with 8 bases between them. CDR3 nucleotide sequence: TGCGCCAGCAGCCAGCCAGAAGGCACAGATACGCAGTATTTT. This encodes CASSQPEGTDTQYF.

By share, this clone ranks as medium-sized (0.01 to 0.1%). CDR3 DNA: TGTGCCAGCAGTTATCCCCTCTCTCCTTACGAGCAGTACTTC. It translates to CASSYPLSPYEQYF. The chain recombines TRBV6-6 with TRBJ2-7; D gene uncertain. The ends were cut back, 3 bases at V and 4 bases at J, with 13 bases in the middle. CDR1 and CDR2 (germline): MNHNY, SVGAGI (reference sequence). The CDR3 has 14 residues.

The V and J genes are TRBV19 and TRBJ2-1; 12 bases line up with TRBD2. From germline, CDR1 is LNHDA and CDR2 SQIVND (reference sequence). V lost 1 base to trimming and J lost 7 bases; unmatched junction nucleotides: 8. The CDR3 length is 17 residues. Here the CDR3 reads CASSIGLAGGPRNEQFF. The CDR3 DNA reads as TGTGCCAGTAGTATAGGTCTAGCGGGAGGGCCAAGGAATGAGCAGTTCTTC.

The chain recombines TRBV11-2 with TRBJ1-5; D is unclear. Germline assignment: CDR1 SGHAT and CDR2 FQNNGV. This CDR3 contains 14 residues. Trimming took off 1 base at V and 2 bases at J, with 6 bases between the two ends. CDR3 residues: CASSLASGNQPQHF. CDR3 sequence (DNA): TGTGCCAGCAGCTTAGCATCGGGCAATCAGCCCCAGCATTTT.

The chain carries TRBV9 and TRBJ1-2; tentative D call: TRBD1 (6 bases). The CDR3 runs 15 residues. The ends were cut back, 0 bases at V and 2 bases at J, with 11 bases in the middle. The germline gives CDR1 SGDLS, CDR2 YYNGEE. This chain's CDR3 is CASSVADSPNYGYTF. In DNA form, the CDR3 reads TGTGCCAGCAGCGTAGCGGACAGCCCAAACTATGGCTACACCTTC.

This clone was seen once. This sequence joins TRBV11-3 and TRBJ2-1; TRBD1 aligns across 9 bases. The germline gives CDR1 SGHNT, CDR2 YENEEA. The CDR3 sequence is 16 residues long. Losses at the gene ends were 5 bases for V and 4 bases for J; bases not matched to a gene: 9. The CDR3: CASSPPGQGTYNEQFF. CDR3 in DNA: TGTGCCAGCAGCCCACCCGGACAGGGGACATACAATGAGCAGTTCTTC.

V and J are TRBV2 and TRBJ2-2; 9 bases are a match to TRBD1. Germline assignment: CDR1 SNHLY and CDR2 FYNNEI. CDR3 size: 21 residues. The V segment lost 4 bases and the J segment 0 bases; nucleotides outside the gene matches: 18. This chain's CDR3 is CASSGPPGQGPHSSNTGELFF. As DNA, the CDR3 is TGTGCCAGCAGTGGGCCTCCGGGACAGGGTCCTCATTCGTCGAACACCGGGGAGCTGTTTTTT.

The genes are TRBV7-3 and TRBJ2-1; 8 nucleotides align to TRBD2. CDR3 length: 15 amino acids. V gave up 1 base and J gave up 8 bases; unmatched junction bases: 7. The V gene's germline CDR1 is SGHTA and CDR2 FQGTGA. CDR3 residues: CASSLKGAGAYEQFF. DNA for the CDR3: TGTGCCAGCAGCTTAAAGGGAGCGGGAGCTTATGAGCAGTTCTTC.

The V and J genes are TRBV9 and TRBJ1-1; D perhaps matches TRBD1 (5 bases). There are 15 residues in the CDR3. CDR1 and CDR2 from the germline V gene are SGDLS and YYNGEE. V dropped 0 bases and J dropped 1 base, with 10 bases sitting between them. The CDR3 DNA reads TGTGCCAGCAGCGTAGTCAAGGGGTCGAACACTGAAGCTTTCTTT. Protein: CASSVVKGSNTEAFF.

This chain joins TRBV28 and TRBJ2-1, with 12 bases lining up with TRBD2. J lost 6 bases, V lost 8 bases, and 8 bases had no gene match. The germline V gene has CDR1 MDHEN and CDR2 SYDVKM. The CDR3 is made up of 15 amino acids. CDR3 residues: CASFLAGGPINEQFF. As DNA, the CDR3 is TGTGCCAGCTTCCTAGCGGGAGGGCCGATCAATGAGCAGTTCTTC.

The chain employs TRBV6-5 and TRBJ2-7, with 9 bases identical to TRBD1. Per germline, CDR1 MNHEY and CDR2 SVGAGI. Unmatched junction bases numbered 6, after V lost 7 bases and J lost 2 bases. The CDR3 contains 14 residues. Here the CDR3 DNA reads TGTGCCAGCACCATGGGGACAGGGACCTACGAGCAGTACTTC. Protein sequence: CASTMGTGTYEQYF.

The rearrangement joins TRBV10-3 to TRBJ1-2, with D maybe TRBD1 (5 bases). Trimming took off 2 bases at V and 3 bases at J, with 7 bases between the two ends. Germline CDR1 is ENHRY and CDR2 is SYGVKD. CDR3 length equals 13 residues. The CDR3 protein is CAISEAGYYGYTF. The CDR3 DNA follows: TGTGCCATCAGTGAGGCAGGGTACTATGGCTACACCTTC.

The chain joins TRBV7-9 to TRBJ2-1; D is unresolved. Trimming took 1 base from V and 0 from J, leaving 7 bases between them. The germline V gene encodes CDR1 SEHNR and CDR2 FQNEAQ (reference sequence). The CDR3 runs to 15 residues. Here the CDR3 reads CASSLGTVSYNEQFF. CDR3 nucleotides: TGTGCCAGCAGCTTAGGCACGGTCTCCTACAATGAGCAGTTCTTC.